One T cell receptor beta chain is described in this entry. The antigen is unknown. These data originate in a study of identical twins. The CDR3 spans 19 residues. The J segment lost 0 bases and the V segment lost 0 bases, leaving 10 bases of the junction unmatched. The V gene's germline CDR1 is LNHNV and CDR2 YYDKDF (reference sequence). General study findings and limits: Clonotypes of the beta chain that were abundant in cord blood carried fewer insertions (memory repertoires showed none). Excess low generation probability was seen in twin-shared out-of-frame alpha sequences. Conclusions rested on cross-sectional statistics rather than following the same donors.

A universal primer site was added by template switching, and unique molecular identifiers were carried by the cDNA. A single record per CDR3 protein comes from TCRdb applying MiXCR to the 5' RACE reads. This table has around 530,000 distinct CDR3 sequences, over 12% appearing once. This sample was shared with a second study, whose subject was yellow fever vaccine responses in identical twins.

Sequencing input: CD4+ T cells sorted from blood. The receptor comes from a woman between 18 and 29 years old in good health. This chain connects TRBV15 to TRBJ2-4; 8 bases align to TRBD2. The CDR3 region has the DNA TGTGCCACCAGCAGAGAGCTAGCGGGTGCACACCTAGCCAAAAACATTCAGTACTTC. This codes for CATSRELAGAHLAKNIQYF. Full variable domain (missing parts from reference TRBV15 and TRBJ2-4): DAMVIQNPRYQVTQFGKPVTLSCSQTLNHNVMYWYQQKSSQAPKLLFHYYDKDFNNEADTPDNFQSRRPNTSFCFLDIRSPGLGDTAMYLCATSRELAGAHLAKNIQYFGAGTRLSVL.